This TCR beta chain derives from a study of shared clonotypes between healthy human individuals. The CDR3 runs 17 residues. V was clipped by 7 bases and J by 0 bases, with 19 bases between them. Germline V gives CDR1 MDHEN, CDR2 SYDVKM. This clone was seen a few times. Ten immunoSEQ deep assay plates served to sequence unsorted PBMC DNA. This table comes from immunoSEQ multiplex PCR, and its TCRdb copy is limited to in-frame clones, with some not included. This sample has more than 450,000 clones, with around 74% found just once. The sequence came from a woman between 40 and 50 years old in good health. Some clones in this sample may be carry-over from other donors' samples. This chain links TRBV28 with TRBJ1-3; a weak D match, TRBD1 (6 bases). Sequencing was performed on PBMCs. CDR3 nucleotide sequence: TGTGCCAGCACTCACAAGGGACATTCTTACTCTGGAAACACCATATATTTT. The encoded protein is CASTHKGHSYSGNTIYF.